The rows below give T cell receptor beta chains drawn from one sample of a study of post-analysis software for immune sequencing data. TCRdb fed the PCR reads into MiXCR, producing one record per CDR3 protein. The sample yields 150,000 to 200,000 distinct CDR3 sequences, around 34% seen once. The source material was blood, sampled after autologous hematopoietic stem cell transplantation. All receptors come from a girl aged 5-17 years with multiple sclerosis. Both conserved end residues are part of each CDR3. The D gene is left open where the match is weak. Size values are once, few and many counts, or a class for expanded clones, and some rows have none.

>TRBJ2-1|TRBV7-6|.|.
TGTGCCAGCAGTCCAGGCTGGGCCCACGGATACAATGAGCAGTTCTTC
CASSPGWAHGYNEQFF
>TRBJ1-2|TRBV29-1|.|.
TGCAGCGTTGAGGGGGGCTACTATGGCTACACCTTC
CSVEGGYYGYTF
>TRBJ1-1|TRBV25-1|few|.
TGTGCCAGCAGTGAATTCTTCGAAGGTGAAGCTTTCTTT
CASSEFFEGEAFF
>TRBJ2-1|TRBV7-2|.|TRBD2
TGTGCCAGCAGCTTGCTAGCGGCCGAGCAGTTCTTC
CASSLLAAEQFF
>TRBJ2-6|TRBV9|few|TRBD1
TGTGCCAGCAGCTTCCCCCGGGACAGGGTCTCTGGGGCCAACGTCCTGACTTTC
CASSFPRDRVSGANVLTF
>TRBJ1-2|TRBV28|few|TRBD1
TGTGCCAGCAGTTTATCAGGGGGGGAGGGCTACACCTTC
CASSLSGGEGYTF
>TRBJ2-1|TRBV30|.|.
TGTGCCTGGAGTTATGGACCAACGCAGTTCTTC
CAWSYGPTQFF
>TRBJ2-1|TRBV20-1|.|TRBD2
TGCAGTGCTAGCACGGGACTAGCTAACAATGAGCAGTTCTTC
CSASTGLANNEQFF
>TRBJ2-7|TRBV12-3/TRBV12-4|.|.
TGTGCCAGCAGCCCTGACAGGACCTACGAGCAGTACTTC
CASSPDRTYEQYF
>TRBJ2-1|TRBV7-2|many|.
TGTGCCAGCAGCCGAGGAGGGCCTGCCTACAATGAGCAGTTCTTC
CASSRGGPAYNEQFF
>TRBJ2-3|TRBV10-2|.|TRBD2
TGCGCCAGCAGGTTTATAGCGGGGGGGGATACGCAGTATTTT
CASRFIAGGDTQYF
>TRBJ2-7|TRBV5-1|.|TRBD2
TGCGCCAGCAGCTGGAAGCGGGGAGTTGGCTACGAGCAGTACTTC
CASSWKRGVGYEQYF
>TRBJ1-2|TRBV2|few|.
TGTGCCAGCAGTCCGGGACCGCCCAGCTATGGCTACACCTTC
CASSPGPPSYGYTF
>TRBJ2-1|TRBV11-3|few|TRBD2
TGTGCCAGCAGCTTAGGGCTAGCGGGAGGTTACAATGAGCAGTTCTTC
CASSLGLAGGYNEQFF
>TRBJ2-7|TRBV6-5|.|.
TGTGCCGTCCGGTTTGGGGTGTCCTACGAGCAGTACTTC
CAVRFGVSYEQYF
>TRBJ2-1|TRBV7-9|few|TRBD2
TGTGCCAGCAGCTTAGTTTTGGCGGGAGGCCTCGGTGAGCAGTTCTTC
CASSLVLAGGLGEQFF
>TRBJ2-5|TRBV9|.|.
TGTGCCAGCAGCGTAGAGGGGTGGGGGGAAGAGACCCAGTACTTC
CASSVEGWGEETQYF